This T cell receptor beta chain was sequenced for a study of blood T cell repertoires in COVID-19. Background on the study: Whether acute or convalescent, the COVID-19 samples came from the United States, Italy and Spain. T cells, B-cell-depleted T cells, or PBMCs provided the cDNA or gDNA that served as material.

As originally analysed: Reference gene primer amplification gave nucleated cell count estimates. Libraries were prepared by immunoSEQ multiplex PCR; TCRdb keeps only in-frame clonotypes and omits some of them. Clonal size and the V and J genes are those of that table, whereas D and trimming came from the DNA. This table holds 62,000 or so clones, 75% to 90% found once. The junction had 5 bases not matched to a gene; V was cut back by 0 bases and J by 9 bases. The V gene's germline CDR1 is SGHDN and CDR2 FVKESK. The CDR3 has 16 amino acids. This chain uses TRBV14 with TRBJ2-1; 13 bases are a match to TRBD2. Sequenced sample: peripheral blood. This TCR came from a human donor in a cohort sampled during active COVID-19. The CDR3 sequence: CASSQELAGGPVEQFF. CDR3 DNA: TGTGCCAGCAGCCAAGAACTAGCGGGAGGGCCGGTTGAGCAGTTCTTC.